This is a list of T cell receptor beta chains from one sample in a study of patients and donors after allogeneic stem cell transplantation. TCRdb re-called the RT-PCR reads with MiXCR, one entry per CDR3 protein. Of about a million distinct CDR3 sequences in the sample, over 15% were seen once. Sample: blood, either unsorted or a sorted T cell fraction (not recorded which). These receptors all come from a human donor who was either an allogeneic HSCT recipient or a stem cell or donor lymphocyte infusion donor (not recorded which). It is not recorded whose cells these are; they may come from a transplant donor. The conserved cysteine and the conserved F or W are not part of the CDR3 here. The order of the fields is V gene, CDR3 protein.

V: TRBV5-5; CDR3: ASSDARGRPEATQY
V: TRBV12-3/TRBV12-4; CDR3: ASRGRLANTGELF
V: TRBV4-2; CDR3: ASSPPVPGHRY
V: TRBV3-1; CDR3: ASSINEKLF
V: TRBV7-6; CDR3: ASSAPQGTEEKLF
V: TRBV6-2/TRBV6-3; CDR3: ASSYSRASGIPNWNTGELF
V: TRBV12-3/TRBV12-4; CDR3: ASSFTPSNTEAF
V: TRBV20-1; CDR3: SARDLTVGPKNIQY
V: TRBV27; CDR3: ASSFRSATGELF
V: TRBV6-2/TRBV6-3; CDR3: ASREHSPSGNEQF
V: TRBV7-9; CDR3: ASSRQGTSGNQPQH
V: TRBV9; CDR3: ASSSVRVREGTEAF
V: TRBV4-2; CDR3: ASSQRLAGGKVNEQF
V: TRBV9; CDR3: ASSPARMDIQY
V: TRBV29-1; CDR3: SVEGQGNEQY
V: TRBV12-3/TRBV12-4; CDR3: ASSTGRGPGNTIY
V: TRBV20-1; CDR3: SARGPRDSDAQH
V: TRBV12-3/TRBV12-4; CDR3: ASRPTGAFNSPLH
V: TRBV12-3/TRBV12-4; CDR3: ASSFEFGEAF
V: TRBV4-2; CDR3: ASSRGLAEEETQY
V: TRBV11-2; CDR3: ASSRSKGELF
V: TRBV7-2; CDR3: ASSSRQTNEQF
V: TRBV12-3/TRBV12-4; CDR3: ASKMAGGSYEQY
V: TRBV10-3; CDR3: AISDRDRTVKNIQY
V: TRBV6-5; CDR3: ASSYGPDSIAYEQY
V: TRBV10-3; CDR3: AISGQGATDTQY
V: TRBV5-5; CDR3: ASSMILAGVAYNEQF
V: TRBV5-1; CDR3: ASRWIGTYNEQF
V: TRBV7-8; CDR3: ASSLEWGVIQY
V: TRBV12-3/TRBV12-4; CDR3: ASSHRATGATGELF
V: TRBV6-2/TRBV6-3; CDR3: ASSGSLRLPLAKNIQY
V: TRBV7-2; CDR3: ASSSTGRRTGELF
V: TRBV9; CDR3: ASGRSLKGETQY
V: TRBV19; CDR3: ASSKFRRGANTEAF
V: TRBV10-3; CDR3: AIRGGGRNTEAF
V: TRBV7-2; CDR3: ASSFGVVSYNSPLH
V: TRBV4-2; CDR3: ASSQGGGTSSPLH
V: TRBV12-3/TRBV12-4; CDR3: ASSLVVGTGVNRELF
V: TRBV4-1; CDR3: ASSQVLMSGTEAF
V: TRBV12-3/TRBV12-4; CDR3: ASSLTAGGYEQY
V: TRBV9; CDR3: ASSVGHARRGNTIY
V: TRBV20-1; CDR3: SARGEGNQETQY
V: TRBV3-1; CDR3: ASSETVGGFMGTEAF
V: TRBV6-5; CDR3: ASSYSTWSGVNTEAF
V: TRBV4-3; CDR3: ASSQDLAQSYGYT
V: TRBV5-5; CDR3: ASSSGLAGEPNTGELF
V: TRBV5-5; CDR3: ASSGGPDTQY